This T cell receptor (beta chain) was sequenced for a study of cytomegalovirus exposure and HLA in healthy donors. As for the study in general: Genotyping of some 390 donors showed that around 86% belonged to the Caucasian-associated ancestry cluster.

Germline lookup yields CDR1 MNHEY and CDR2 SVGAGI. J gave up 13 bases and V 4 bases, and 13 bases lay outside the gene matches. CDR3 length: 15 amino acids. Notes on this clone: Its specificity is unknown.

13 Jbeta primers and 60 Vbeta primers were used for the PCR. TCRdb's table, derived via immunoSEQ multiplex PCR, lists solely in-frame clones and lacks some. Of some 70,000 clones listed, more than 60% are singletons. Whole-study findings and limits: Later work showed greater clonal expansion in HLA-associated TCR beta chains than in equally common others.

The chain employs TRBV6-5 and TRBJ2-1; 10 bases line up with TRBD2. The sequence derives from a male donor in good health and CMV-seropositive. The sample comprised PBMCs. The CDR3 loop reads CASSFYSGGKKIQFF. The CDR3 nucleotides are TGTGCCAGCAGTTTCTATAGCGGGGGGAAGAAAATACAGTTCTTC.